The 5 T cell receptor beta chains listed next were all sequenced from one sample in a study of CD8 T cells in Susac syndrome. The RNA, about 0.5 to 1 ug, was put through reverse transcription using random hexamers. TCRdb passed the immunoSEQ multiplex PCR reads through MiXCR, listing each CDR3 protein once. Among about 57,000 distinct CDR3 sequences listed, 90% to 95% were seen once. The specimen was CD8+ T cells from PBMCs. Receptor source: a human donor with multiple sclerosis.

The chain has TRBV7-9 and TRBJ1-1; D unclear. CDR1 and CDR2 from the germline V gene are SEHNR and FQNEAQ (reference sequence). Trimming left V 8 bases short and J 4 bases short, with 11 bases between. The CDR3 has 12 residues. The CDR3 DNA sequence: TGTGCCAGCGTTACGGGGAGCACTGAAGCTTTCTTT. This sequence encodes CASVTGSTEAFF.

The chain recombines TRBV27 with TRBJ1-1; D is uncertain. In germline, CDR1 is MNHEY, CDR2 SMNVEV (reference sequence). The ends were cut back, 10 bases at V and 7 bases at J, with 25 bases in the middle. This CDR3 contains 15 residues. The chain's CDR3 is CATSLRASPTIEAFF. DNA of the CDR3: TGTGCCACCTCCCTCCGGGCTTCACCGACTATTGAAGCTTTCTTT.

This rearrangement joins TRBV4-1 to TRBJ2-1; perhaps TRBD2 as D (6 bases). CDR3 length equals 13 residues. Per germline, CDR1 MGHRA and CDR2 YSYEKL. The germline V and J ends were trimmed by 4 bases and 10 bases, with 14 bases remaining between them. CDR3: CASSLRRDKEQFF. The DNA of the CDR3 is TGCGCCAGCAGCCTTCGGAGGGATAAAGAGCAGTTCTTC.

The rearrangement joins TRBV7-9 to TRBJ1-2; 7 nucleotides agree with TRBD1. Germline V lookup: CDR1 SEHNR, CDR2 FQNEAQ (reference sequence). This CDR3 has 16 residues. Trimming removed 2 bases from V and 2 bases from J; junction bases left unmatched: 8. This chain's CDR3 is CASSLFGQAVNYGYTF. In nucleotides, the CDR3 is TGTGCCAGCAGCTTATTCGGACAGGCGGTCAACTATGGCTACACCTTC.

The chain has TRBV14 and TRBJ1-2; weak D call: TRBD1 (5 bases). The germline gives CDR1 SGHDN, CDR2 FVKESK. V lost 4 bases and J 6 bases, leaving 18 bases between the germline ends. The CDR3 has 15 amino acids. CDR3 nucleotide sequence: TGTGCCAGCAGCCCTAATCCCAACAGGTTCCATGGCTACACCTTC. Amino acid sequence: CASSPNPNRFHGYTF.